This TCR beta chain is drawn from a study of OX40 agonist ivuxolimab in advanced cancers. About the research overall: The patients received ivuxolimab by intravenous route every 2 weeks at 0.01 to 10 mg/kg. Having had anti-PD-1, anti-PD-L1 or anti-CTLA-4 therapy before was allowed, and more than 35% had some.

This clone was picked up a small number of times. V was trimmed by 0 bases and J by 5 bases, leaving 6 bases between them. This CDR3 spans 13 amino acids. Per the germline V gene, CDR1 is SGHDT and CDR2 is YYEEEE. Profiled with immunoSEQ multiplex PCR; TCRdb holds only in-frame clones, not every one. The data hold tens of thousands of clones, with 75% to 95% observed a single time. The V and J genes are TRBV5-6 and TRBJ1-5, with unresolved D. The sequence derives from an adult with an advanced solid tumor such as melanoma, head and neck, liver or kidney cancer. Sample: CD4+ or CD8+ T cells sorted from blood, taken in a trial of the OX40 agonist ivuxolimab. The CDR3 spells CASSLGADQPQHF. CDR3 DNA sequence: TGTGCCAGCAGCTTGGGGGCAGATCAGCCCCAGCATTTT.